This T cell receptor beta chain was identified in a study of OX40 agonist ivuxolimab in advanced cancers. Study background: Patients were dosed with the agonistic anti-OX40 (CD134) antibody ivuxolimab. Three patients, one with hepatocellular carcinoma and two with cutaneous melanoma, responded partially. General observations from the study: Partial responders treated at 0.1-3.0 mg/kg exhibited clonal expansion among the lowest measured.

As concerns this clone: No antigen is known for it.

Data came from immunoSEQ multiplex PCR; TCRdb stores just in-frame clones and leaves some out. The table records 35,000 to 55,000 clones, approximately 84% of them present only once. V was cut by 5 bases and J by 4 bases, with 14 bases left in between. The CDR3 has 14 residues. Germline V gene lookup returns CDR1 MNHNS and CDR2 SASEGT. The genes are TRBV6-1 and TRBJ2-5; D perhaps matches TRBD1 (6 bases). The specimen comprised CD4+ or CD8+ T cells sorted from blood, sampled in a trial of the OX40 agonist ivuxolimab. The TCR originated in an adult with an advanced solid tumor such as melanoma, head and neck, liver or kidney cancer. DNA for the CDR3: TGTGCCAGCAGTCCGCAGGGGAAGATAGAGACCCAGTACTTC. Amino acids: CASSPQGKIETQYF.